Listed below are T cell receptor beta chains from one sample, sequenced in a study of T-cell memory formation after mild COVID-19. TCRdb re-called the 5' RACE reads with MiXCR, one entry per CDR3 protein. The data show about 290,000 distinct CDR3 sequences, approximately 15% seen once. Sequencing was done on a sample of PBMCs or a T cell subset sorted from them (not recorded which). All receptors come from a man aged 18-30 years who had mild COVID-19 (a few samples of this study predate the infection). Cell type and time point are not known. Both conserved end residues are part of each CDR3. Each record gives: V gene, CDR3 protein.

v_call: TRBV7-6
cdr3_aa: CASRFRDRHEDEQFF

v_call: TRBV7-9
cdr3_aa: CASSLQGDETQYF

v_call: TRBV4-2
cdr3_aa: CASSQDGQFNQPQHF

v_call: TRBV14
cdr3_aa: CASSGTDRNYGYTF

v_call: TRBV7-6
cdr3_aa: CASSLAPSGVLMEQFF

v_call: TRBV4-1
cdr3_aa: CASSQAGLVQFF

v_call: TRBV7-6
cdr3_aa: CASSLAPWTGGWGKPYEQYF

v_call: TRBV10-3
cdr3_aa: CAINSGGGETQYF

v_call: TRBV5-1
cdr3_aa: CASQDGVAKNIQYF

v_call: TRBV2
cdr3_aa: CASSVEKRIEAFF

v_call: TRBV19
cdr3_aa: CASSDRGRQGTEAFF

v_call: TRBV6-5
cdr3_aa: CASSYRLAQKETQYF

v_call: TRBV5-1
cdr3_aa: CASSFGGASETQYF

v_call: TRBV5-4
cdr3_aa: CASSSGQAMNTEAFF

v_call: TRBV7-9
cdr3_aa: CASSSDRGNTIYF

v_call: TRBV7-2
cdr3_aa: CASSFLADSTDTQYF

v_call: TRBV27
cdr3_aa: CASMKSRVGTNEKLFF

v_call: TRBV11-2
cdr3_aa: CASSWTRDSEEETQYF

v_call: TRBV12-3/TRBV12-4
cdr3_aa: CASSFVYATNEKLFF

v_call: TRBV12-3/TRBV12-4
cdr3_aa: CASPDVGIQMKRLFF